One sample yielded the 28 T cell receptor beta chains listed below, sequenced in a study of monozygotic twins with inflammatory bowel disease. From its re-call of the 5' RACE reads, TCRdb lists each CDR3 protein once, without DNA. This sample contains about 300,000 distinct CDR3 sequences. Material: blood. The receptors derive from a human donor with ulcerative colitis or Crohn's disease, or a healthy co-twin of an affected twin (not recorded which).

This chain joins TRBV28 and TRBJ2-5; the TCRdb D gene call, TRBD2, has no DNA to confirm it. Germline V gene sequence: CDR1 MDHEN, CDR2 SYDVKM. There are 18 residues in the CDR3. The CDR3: CASSLRGGLAGGGETQYF.

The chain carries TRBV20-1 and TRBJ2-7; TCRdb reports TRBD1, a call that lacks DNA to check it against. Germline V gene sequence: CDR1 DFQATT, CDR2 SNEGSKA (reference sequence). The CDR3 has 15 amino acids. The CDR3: CSAPPPGAGSYEQYF.

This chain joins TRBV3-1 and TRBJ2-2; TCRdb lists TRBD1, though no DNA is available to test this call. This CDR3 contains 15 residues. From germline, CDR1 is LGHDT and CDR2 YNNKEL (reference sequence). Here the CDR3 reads CASSQGSGFLGELFF.

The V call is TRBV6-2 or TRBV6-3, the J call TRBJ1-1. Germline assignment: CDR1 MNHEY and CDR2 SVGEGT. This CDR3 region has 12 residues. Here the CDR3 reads CASSRVYTEAFF.

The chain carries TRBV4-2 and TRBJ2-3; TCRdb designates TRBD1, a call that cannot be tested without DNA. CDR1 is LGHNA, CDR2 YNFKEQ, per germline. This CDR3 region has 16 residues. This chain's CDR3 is CAGSQDLIQAPDTQYF.

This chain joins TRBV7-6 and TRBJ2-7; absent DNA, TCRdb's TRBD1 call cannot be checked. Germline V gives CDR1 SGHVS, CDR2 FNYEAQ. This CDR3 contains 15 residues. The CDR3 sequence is CASSLAQGAAYEQYF.

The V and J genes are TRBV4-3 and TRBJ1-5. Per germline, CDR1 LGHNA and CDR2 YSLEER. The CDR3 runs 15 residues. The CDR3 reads CASSQDTKAAHAQHF.

The CDR3 reads CASSRGGVGLSSYNEQFF. The chain couples TRBV11-1 to TRBJ2-1; TCRdb's D call, TRBD2, is unchecked because there is no DNA. Germline V gene sequence: CDR1 SGHAT, CDR2 FQDESV (reference sequence). The CDR3 contains 18 residues.

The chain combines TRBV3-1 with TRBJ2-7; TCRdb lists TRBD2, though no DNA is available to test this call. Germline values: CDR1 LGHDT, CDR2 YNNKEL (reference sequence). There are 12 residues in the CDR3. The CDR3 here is CASSPARYEQYF.

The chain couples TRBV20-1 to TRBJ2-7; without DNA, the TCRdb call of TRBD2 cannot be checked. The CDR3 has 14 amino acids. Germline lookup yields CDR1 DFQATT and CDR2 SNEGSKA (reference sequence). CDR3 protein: CSGVSGNSPYEQYF.

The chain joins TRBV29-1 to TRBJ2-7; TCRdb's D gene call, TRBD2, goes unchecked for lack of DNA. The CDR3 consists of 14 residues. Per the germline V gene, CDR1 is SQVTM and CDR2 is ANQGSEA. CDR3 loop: CSVNLAGGTYEQYF.

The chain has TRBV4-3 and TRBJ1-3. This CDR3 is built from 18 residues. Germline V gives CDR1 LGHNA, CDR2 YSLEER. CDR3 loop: CASSQEVSTPSSGNTIYF.

The CDR3 sequence: CASSYSRLVEETQYF. The chain links TRBV6-5 to TRBJ2-5; TCRdb proposes TRBD2, but this gene call is untestable without DNA. Per the germline V gene, CDR1 is MNHEY and CDR2 is SVGAGI. The CDR3 is 15 amino acids.

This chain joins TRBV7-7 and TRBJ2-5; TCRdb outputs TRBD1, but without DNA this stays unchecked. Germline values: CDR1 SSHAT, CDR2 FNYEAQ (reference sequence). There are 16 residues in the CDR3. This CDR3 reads CASSSGTGGFAETQYF.

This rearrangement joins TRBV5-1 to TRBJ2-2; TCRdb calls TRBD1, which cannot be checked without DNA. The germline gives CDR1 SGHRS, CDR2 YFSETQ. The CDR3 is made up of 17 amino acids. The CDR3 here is CASSAGTGAFRTGELFF.

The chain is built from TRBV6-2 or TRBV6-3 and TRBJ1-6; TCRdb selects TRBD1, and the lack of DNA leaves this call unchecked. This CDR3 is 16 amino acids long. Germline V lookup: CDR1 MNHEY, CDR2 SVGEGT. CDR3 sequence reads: CASSGFSRGVYSPLHF.

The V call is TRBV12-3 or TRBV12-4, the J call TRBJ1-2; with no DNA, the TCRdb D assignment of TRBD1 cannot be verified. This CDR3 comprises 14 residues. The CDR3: CASSRGQGIYGYTF.

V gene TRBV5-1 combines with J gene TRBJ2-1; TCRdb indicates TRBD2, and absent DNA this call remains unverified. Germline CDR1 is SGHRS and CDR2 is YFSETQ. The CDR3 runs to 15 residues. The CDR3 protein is CASSQLAGDHNEQFF.

CDR3 protein: CASSKGSNGVLSYYEQYF. The chain joins TRBV21-1 to TRBJ2-7; TCRdb lists TRBD1, though no DNA is available to test this call. TRBV21-1 is listed as a pseudogene. The CDR3 is 18 residues long.

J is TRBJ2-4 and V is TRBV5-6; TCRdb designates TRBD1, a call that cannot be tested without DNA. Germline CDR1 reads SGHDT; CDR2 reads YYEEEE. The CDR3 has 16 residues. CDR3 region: CASRSWRGGNGNTQYF.

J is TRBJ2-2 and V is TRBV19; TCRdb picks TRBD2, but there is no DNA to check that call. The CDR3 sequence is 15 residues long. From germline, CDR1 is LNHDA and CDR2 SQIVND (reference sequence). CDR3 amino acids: CASSTLLTNTGELFF.

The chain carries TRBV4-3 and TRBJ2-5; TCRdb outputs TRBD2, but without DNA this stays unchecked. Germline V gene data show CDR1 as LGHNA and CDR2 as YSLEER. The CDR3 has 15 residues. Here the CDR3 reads CASSQDPLGPETQYF.

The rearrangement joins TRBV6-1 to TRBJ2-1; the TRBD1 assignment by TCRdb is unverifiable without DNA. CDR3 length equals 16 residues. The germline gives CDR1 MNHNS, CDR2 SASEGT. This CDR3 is CASRRSGTGSYNEQFF.

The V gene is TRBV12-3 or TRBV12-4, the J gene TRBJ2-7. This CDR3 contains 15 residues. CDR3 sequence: CASSLGSSVAHEQYF.

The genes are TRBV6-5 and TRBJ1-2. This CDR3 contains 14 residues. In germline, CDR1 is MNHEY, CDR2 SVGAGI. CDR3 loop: CASSFATGSYGYTF.

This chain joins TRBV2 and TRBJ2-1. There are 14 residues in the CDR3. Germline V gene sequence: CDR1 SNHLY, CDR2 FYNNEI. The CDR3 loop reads CASSEAFTSSEQFF.

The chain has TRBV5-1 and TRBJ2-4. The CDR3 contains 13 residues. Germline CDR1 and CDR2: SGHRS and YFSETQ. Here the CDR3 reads CASSPRVGNIQYF.

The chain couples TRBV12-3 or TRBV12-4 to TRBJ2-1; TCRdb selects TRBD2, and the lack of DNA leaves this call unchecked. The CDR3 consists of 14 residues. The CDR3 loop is CARRTGGGYNEQFF.